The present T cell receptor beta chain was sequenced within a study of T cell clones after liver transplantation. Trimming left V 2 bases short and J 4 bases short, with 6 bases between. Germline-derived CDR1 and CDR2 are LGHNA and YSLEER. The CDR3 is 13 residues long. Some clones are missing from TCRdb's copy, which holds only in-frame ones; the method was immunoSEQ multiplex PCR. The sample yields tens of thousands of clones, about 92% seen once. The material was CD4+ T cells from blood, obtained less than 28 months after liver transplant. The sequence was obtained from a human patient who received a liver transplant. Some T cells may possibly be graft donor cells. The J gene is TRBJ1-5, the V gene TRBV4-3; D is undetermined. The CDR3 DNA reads TGCGCCAGCAGCCAAAACATTAATCAGCCCCAGCATTTT. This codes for CASSQNINQPQHF.